This TCR beta chain was sequenced for a study of tumor and adjacent non-tumor tissue in lung cancer (dated by TCRdb to 2016 to 2019). Background for the entire study: By cancer type, the cohort comprised eleven to twelve adenocarcinoma patients, 2 squamous cell carcinoma patients and 1 small cell lung cancer patient. Using bulk TCRbeta repertoires from roughly 14 lung cancer patients, the study set lung tumor tissue side by side with matched distant non-tumor lung tissue. Ages among the roughly 15 patients ranged from about 31 to 80 years, there were around ten men and 5 women, and disease was at TNM stage I to III. Sequencing generated a total of 130,000,000 or so productive TCRbeta reads, averaging about 4.2 million reads per sample. For each patient, one tumor sample and one normal lung sample were taken, giving around 30 paired specimens that underwent TCRbeta CDR3 sequencing. Broader findings and caveats from the paper: TCR diversity was significantly higher in younger patients, and higher tumor TCR diversity was associated with shorter overall and disease-free survival. The cohort had only around 14 patients, and the authors noted that larger samples and more detailed clinical data are needed. Because peripheral blood was not sequenced, the blood TCRbeta repertoires of the lung cancer patients in the study went unexamined. Neither the sequencing platform nor unique molecular identifiers are named or mentioned anywhere in the methods. In normal lung, the top 100 clones accounted for a significantly larger cumulative share of the repertoire than in tumor tissue. Significantly higher TCR diversity (inverse Simpson) was observed in tumor tissue than in normal lung tissue (approximately 400 vs 170, P = 0.0075, Mann-Whitney U test).

The junction shows trimming of 9 bases on V and 2 bases on J, plus 16 bases between the germline ends. The length of the CDR3 is 14 amino acids, counting both ends. Only CDR3 DNA remains: 42 bases, in frame from the first base. According to the germline V gene (reference sequence), CDR1 reads SGHAT and CDR2 reads FQDESV. A note on this clonotype: The antigen it binds to is not known. The CDR3 end shows no conserved phenylalanine or tryptophan, and so a read error is likely.

Library method: multiplex PCR. For sequencing, an Illumina HiSeq 2500 was employed. TCRbeta libraries were constructed through three rounds of nested PCR with primers (Table S4) according to protocols modified from ARM-PCR. Before sequencing, PCR products of 200-500 bp were cut from the gel and purified using the QIAquick gel extraction kit. The original methods were these. Trimmomatic was used to clean the reads, FLASH was used to merge the reads into complete CDR3 sequences, and MiTCR was used to assign the reads to V(D)J germline segments. VDJtools was used to compute clonal diversity as the inverse Simpson's index. In-frame sequences lacking a premature stop codon were counted as productive reads. TCRdb took the public reads, trimmed them with fastp at Q25, ran MiXCR for clone calling and kept in-frame beta chains. Here each entry gathers all rows of one CDR3 protein and keeps the most common genes and DNA. What appears here as the V and J calls and clone size reflects TCRdb's work, not the paper's. The sample has 55,000 to 65,000 distinct CDR3 sequences on record, about 61% of them singletons. Jointly, the top ten make up 25% to 35% of the sample.

RNA was extracted from bulk unsorted tissue and checked for quality with a NanoDrop ND-1000 and an Agilent 2100. Normal lung samples were distant non-tumor tissue taken more than 3 cm from the tumor edge. The donors were newly diagnosed lung cancer patients admitted for thoracic surgery in China from August to November 2014 who had not received prior chemotherapy. Patients who had received previous radiotherapy or chemotherapy, or who had another concurrent cancer, were excluded from the study. Surgical tissue pieces of roughly 1-2.2 cm3 were preserved in RNAlater solution and stored at -80 °C until use.

The sequenced sample was distant non-tumor lung tissue. The source of this sequence is a man between 65 and 79 years old with non-small cell lung cancer. Recombination linked TRBV11-1 to TRBJ2-5; the D gene assignment is ambiguous. The sequence in DNA is TGTGCCAGTACCCGTGGTGATCCACAAGAGACCCAGTACTCC. This gives the protein CASTRGDPQETQYS.